The T cell receptor beta chain described here comes from a study of cytomegalovirus exposure and HLA in healthy donors. Study-wide findings and caveats: One variant, a missense change in DCLRE1C, was linked in a later analysis to TCR beta V- and J-gene trimming. Further analysis was carried out later, and it showed several of the most significant clusters appearing linked to common viral pathogens.

This CDR3 contains 16 residues. V lost 3 bases to trimming and J lost 2 bases, with 15 bases between them. Germline CDR1 SNHLY, CDR2 FYNNEI. PCR employed 60 Vbeta and 13 Jbeta primers. Data came from immunoSEQ multiplex PCR; TCRdb stores just in-frame clones and leaves some out. The sample holds 150,000 to 200,000 clones, under 70% seen once. Each donor was nominally healthy when sampled (though unrecorded immune exposures were likely). Remarks on this clone: What it recognizes is unknown.

The sample consisted of PBMCs. The chain carries TRBV2 and TRBJ2-3; D is perhaps TRBD2 (6 bases). The origin of this receptor is a man aged 25 to 40 in good health and CMV-seropositive. CDR3 protein: CASSELGGGLTDTQYF. The CDR3 DNA reads as TGTGCCAGCAGTGAGCTGGGGGGAGGCCTCACAGATACGCAGTATTTT.